This T cell receptor beta chain is from a study of T cell responses to AZD1222 COVID-19 vaccine. Profiled with immunoSEQ multiplex PCR; TCRdb holds only in-frame clones, not every one. The sample lists roughly 80,000 clones; just over 90% were seen once. Per germline, CDR1 MRHNA and CDR2 SNTAGT. The junction had 5 bases not matched to a gene; V was cut back by 4 bases and J by 5 bases. The CDR3 is made up of 14 amino acids. The sequencing here drew on peripheral blood, taken on day 0 of MenACWY control vaccination. The chain recombines TRBV6-4 with TRBJ2-3; 8 nucleotides agree with TRBD2. The receptor was derived from an adult in good health. CDR3 coding DNA: TGTGCCAGCAGTGCCCTGGCGGGAGGAGATACGCAGTATTTT. Translation: CASSALAGGDTQYF.